This T cell receptor beta chain was recorded in a study of Graves' ophthalmopathy and Graves' hyperthyroidism. Broader study findings: Most expanded clonotypes in thyroid above 0.001 frequency also showed up in blood. A model of 13 signatures distinguished ophthalmopathy from stable hyperthyroidism at about 86% sensitivity and nearly 82% specificity.

Per germline, CDR1 GTSNPN and CDR2 SVGIG (reference sequence). The CDR3 contains 14 residues. V shed 1 base and J shed 6 bases, with 13 bases lying between them. Investigators amplified TCR beta CDR3 regions from RNA transcripts. First-round RT-PCR with HTBI primers preceded a second-round multiplex PCR. TCRdb processed the multiplex PCR reads anew with MiXCR; each CDR3 protein has one entry. The table includes some 360,000 distinct CDR3 sequences, about a sixth detected once. The sample holds a few counts of this clonotype. The antigen is not known. Pregnant or lactating patients and those with other autoimmune diseases or uncontrolled infections were excluded.

The rearrangement joins TRBV30 to TRBJ1-5; D is unresolved. The receptor was isolated from an adult woman with stable Graves' hyperthyroidism. Sequenced material: peripheral blood. This CDR3 reads CAWSGGRRSQPQHF. The DNA for the CDR3 is TGTGCCTGGAGTGGAGGCAGGAGGAGTCAGCCCCAGCATTTT. Variable domain in full (rest from reference TRBV30 and TRBJ1-5): SQTIHQWPATLVQPVGSPLSLECTVEGTSNPNLYWYRQAAGRGLQLLFYSVGIGQISSEVPQNLSASRPQDRQFILSSKKLLLSDSGFYLCAWSGGRRSQPQHFGDGTRLSIL.